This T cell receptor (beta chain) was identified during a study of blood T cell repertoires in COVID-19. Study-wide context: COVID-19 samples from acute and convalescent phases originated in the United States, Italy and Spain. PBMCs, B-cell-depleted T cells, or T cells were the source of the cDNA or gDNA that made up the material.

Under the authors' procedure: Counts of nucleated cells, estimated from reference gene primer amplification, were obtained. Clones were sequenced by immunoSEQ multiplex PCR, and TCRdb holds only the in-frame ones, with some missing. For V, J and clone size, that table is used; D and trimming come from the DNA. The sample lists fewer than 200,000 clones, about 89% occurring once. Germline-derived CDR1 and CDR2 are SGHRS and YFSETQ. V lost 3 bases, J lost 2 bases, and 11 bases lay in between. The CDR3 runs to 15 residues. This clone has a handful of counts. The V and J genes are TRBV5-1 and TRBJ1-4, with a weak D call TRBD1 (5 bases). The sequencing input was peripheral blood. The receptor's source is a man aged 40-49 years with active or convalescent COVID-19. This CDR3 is CASSYTGLTNEKLFF. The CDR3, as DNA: TGCGCCAGCAGCTACACAGGCTTGACTAATGAAAAACTGTTTTTT.